One and the same sample provided the 26 T cell receptor beta chains below, sequenced in a study of T cell responses to AZD1222 COVID-19 vaccine. The protocol was immunoSEQ multiplex PCR, while the TCRdb copy is restricted to in-frame clones and leaves out a portion. The data contain about 97,000 clones, around nine tenths of them singletons. The specimen comprised peripheral blood, sampled on day 0 of AZD1222 vaccination. The origin of the receptors is an adult in good health.

The chain couples TRBV3-1 (or the pseudogene TRBV3-2) to TRBJ1-1; D unclear. Germline CDR1 and CDR2: LGHDT and YNNKEL (reference sequence). The CDR3 runs to 17 residues. Trimming took off 0 bases at V and 2 bases at J, with 16 bases between the two ends. CDR3 sequence: CASSQDLYVNSNTEAFF. CDR3 bases: TGTGCCAGCAGCCAAGATTTGTACGTGAACAGTAACACTGAAGCTTTCTTT.

This chain joins TRBV7-8 and TRBJ2-7, with D tentatively TRBD2 (5 bases). The CDR3 is 18 residues long. Germline CDR1 is SGHVS and CDR2 is FQNEAQ. Trimming pared 5 bases from V and 1 base from J, leaving 24 bases between. This CDR3 reads CASSRITGRGGTSYEQYF. CDR3 in DNA: TGTGCCAGCAGCCGAATAACTGGGCGAGGAGGAACGTCCTACGAGCAGTACTTC.

The V and J genes are TRBV11-2 and TRBJ1-6; D gene uncertain. This CDR3 is built from 14 residues. Germline CDR1 reads SGHAT; CDR2 reads FQNNGV. With 4 bases removed from V and 10 bases from J, the gap between germline ends came to 14 bases. CDR3 residues: CASSYDTGASPLHF. The CDR3 DNA follows: TGTGCCAGCAGCTACGACACGGGAGCCTCACCCCTCCACTTT.

This clone came up once. The chain recombines TRBV4-3 with TRBJ2-3; D is possibly TRBD2 (6 bases). The V end was cut by 0 bases, the J end by 7 bases, with 26 bases between. The germline V gene has CDR1 LGHNA and CDR2 YSLEER. The CDR3 spans 19 residues. The CDR3 nucleotides read TGCGCCAGCAGCCAAGATAGTCGGGTATCGGGGGAGCCGCCATATACGCAGTATTTT. It codes for CASSQDSRVSGEPPYTQYF.

In its sample, this clone was seen a few times. The chain uses TRBV5-1 and TRBJ2-7, with 14 bases that match TRBD2. Germline lookup yields CDR1 SGHRS and CDR2 YFSETQ. The CDR3 spans 18 residues. The V gene end was trimmed by 4 bases and the J gene end by 1 base; junction bases not matched to a gene: 10. The CDR3 nucleotides read TGCGCCAGCAGCCATGGACTAGCGGGGGGCTCGGCATCCTACGAGCAGTACTTC. Translated: CASSHGLAGGSASYEQYF.

The rearrangement links TRBV30 to TRBJ1-2; 8 nucleotides match TRBD1. CDR1 is GTSNPN, CDR2 SVGIG, per germline (reference sequence). V lost 8 bases and J lost 4; bases outside the gene matches: 9. This CDR3 has 13 residues. CDR3 DNA sequence: TGTGCCAGTATCCCCGACAGGGGCTATGGCTACACCTTC. It encodes CASIPDRGYGYTF.

CDR3 residues: CASSQERYFGNTIYF. The CDR3 nucleotides read TGCGCCAGCAGCCAAGAGAGGTACTTTGGAAACACCATATATTTT. The gene calls are TRBV4-3 and TRBJ1-3; no reliable D call. This CDR3 has 15 residues. V lost 0 bases and J 3 bases, leaving 9 bases between the germline ends. Germline V gives CDR1 LGHNA, CDR2 YSLEER.

Within the sample, this clone is medium-sized. The rearrangement uses TRBV19 and TRBJ2-7, with 7 bases lining up with TRBD1. The germline V gene has CDR1 LNHDA and CDR2 SQIVND (reference sequence). With 1 base clipped from V and 3 bases from J, the junction kept 3 bases outside the gene matches. CDR3 length: 14 amino acids. The CDR3 DNA is TGTGCCAGTAGTATAGTTGCAGGGGGCTACGAGCAGTACTTC. This translates into CASSIVAGGYEQYF. The full variable domain, rest sourced from reference TRBV19 and TRBJ2-7, is DGGITQSPKYLFRKEGQNVTLSCEQNLNHDAMYWYRQDPGQGLRLIYYSQIVNDFQKGDIAEGYSVSREKKESFPLTVTSAQKNPTAFYLCASSIVAGGYEQYFGPGTRLTVT.

This chain links TRBV28 with TRBJ1-2, with TRBD1 matching 9 bases. V gave up 6 bases and J gave up 4 bases; unmatched junction bases: 6. This CDR3 contains 14 residues. CDR1 and CDR2 (germline): MDHEN, SYDVKM. The chain's CDR3 is CASRTGGPTYGYTF. As DNA, the CDR3 is TGTGCCAGCAGAACAGGGGGCCCAACCTATGGCTACACCTTC.

The CDR3 protein is CASSSHLLAGAPDTQYF. The CDR3 DNA follows: TGCGCCAGCAGCTCTCACCTACTAGCGGGGGCACCAGATACGCAGTATTTT. This chain connects TRBV4-3 to TRBJ2-3, with 11 bases aligning to TRBD2. CDR3 length equals 17 residues. The V and J ends lost 5 bases and 4 bases, in that order; junction bases with no gene match: 11. The germline V gene has CDR1 LGHNA and CDR2 YSLEER.

The chain joins TRBV18 to TRBJ2-2; perhaps TRBD1 as D (6 bases). Germline V gene data show CDR1 as KGHSH and CDR2 as LQKENI. The CDR3 runs to 16 residues. V lost 0 bases, J lost 6 bases, and 14 bases lay in between. The CDR3 reads CASSPPLGAGPGELFF. The CDR3 region has the DNA TGTGCCAGCTCACCACCGCTGGGGGCCGGACCCGGGGAGCTGTTTTTT.

The chain has TRBV2 and TRBJ1-5, with D possibly TRBD1 on 5 matching bases. CDR3 size: 16 residues. In germline, CDR1 is SNHLY, CDR2 FYNNEI. Trimming took 1 base from V and 0 from J, leaving 10 bases between them. As DNA, the CDR3 is TGTGCCAGCAGTGAAGGGACAAGTAGTAGCAATCAGCCCCAGCATTTT. Translating gives CASSEGTSSSNQPQHF. The complete variable domain, with remaining parts taken from reference TRBV2 and TRBJ1-5, reads EPEVTQTPSHQVTQMGQEVILRCVPISNHLYFYWYRQILGQKVEFLVSFYNNEISEKSEIFDDQFSVERPDGSNFTLKIRSTKLEDSAMYFCASSEGTSSSNQPQHFGDGTRLSIL.

The gene calls are TRBV7-2 and TRBJ1-1, with D maybe TRBD1 (5 bases). CDR3 size: 15 residues. Trimming removed 4 bases at V and 0 bases at J, with 12 bases between. Per germline, CDR1 SGHTA and CDR2 FQGNSA. The CDR3: CASSSPLGVNTEAFF. The DNA for the CDR3 is TGTGCCAGCAGCTCTCCCCTAGGGGTGAACACTGAAGCTTTCTTT.

V usage is TRBV4-1 and J usage is TRBJ1-4; TRBD1 aligns across 8 bases. Germline CDR1 is MGHRA and CDR2 is YSYEKL. V lost 1 base to trimming and J lost 8 bases; unmatched junction nucleotides: 6. This CDR3 comprises 15 residues. The CDR3 is CASSQGGTGREKLFF. The CDR3 DNA sequence: TGCGCCAGCAGCCAAGGGGGGACAGGTCGCGAAAAACTGTTTTTT.

The chain has TRBV6-2 or TRBV6-3 and TRBJ2-3; no firm D call. The CDR3 contains 15 residues. Between the trimmed V and J ends, which lost 5 bases and 6 bases, there was a span of 18 bases. Germline-derived CDR1 and CDR2 are MNHEY and SVGEGT. In nucleotides, the CDR3 is TGTGCCAGCAGTACCCTCCGGACGCCCTCGGATACGCAGTATTTT. This encodes CASSTLRTPSDTQYF.

The chain combines TRBV9 with TRBJ2-3; TRBD2 is a possible D gene (5 bases). This CDR3 is 16 amino acids long. The germline gives CDR1 SGDLS, CDR2 YYNGEE. Deletions cut 0 bases from V and 2 bases from J, with 13 bases between. The CDR3 DNA sequence: TGTGCCAGCAGCGTAGAAGCCCAGCGGACCACAGATACGCAGTATTTT. This codes for CASSVEAQRTTDTQYF. Supplemented by reference TRBV9 and TRBJ2-3, the full variable domain reads DSGVTQTPKHLITATGQRVTLRCSPRSGDLSVYWYQQSLDQGLQFLIQYYNGEERAKGNILERFSAQQFPDLHSELNLSSLELGDSALYFCASSVEAQRTTDTQYFGPGTRLTVL.

This chain links TRBV7-9 with TRBJ1-1, with D hard to call. Germline CDR1 and CDR2: SEHNR and FQNEAQ (reference sequence). The CDR3 covers 11 residues. V was shortened by 1 base and J by 6 bases, with 3 bases between the two germline ends. CDR3 amino acids: CASSLVSEAFF. The CDR3 region has the DNA TGTGCCAGCAGCTTAGTTTCTGAAGCTTTCTTT.

This clone has a single count. This chain uses TRBV3-1 (or the pseudogene TRBV3-2) with TRBJ1-3; 9 nucleotides agree with TRBD1. Germline assignment: CDR1 LGHDT and CDR2 YNNKEL (reference sequence). The V gene end was trimmed by 3 bases and the J gene end by 7 bases; junction bases not matched to a gene: 7. The CDR3 is 15 residues long. CDR3 in DNA: TGTGCCAGCAGCCAGGGGGGACAGGGCAGGAACACCATATATTTT. Amino acids: CASSQGGQGRNTIYF.

This rearrangement joins TRBV11-2 to TRBJ1-4; 7 bases align to TRBD1. The CDR3 totals 13 residues. CDR1 and CDR2 (germline): SGHAT, FQNNGV. With 4 bases clipped from V and 8 bases from J, the junction kept 4 bases outside the gene matches. CDR3 nucleotides: TGTGCCAGCAGCTCACGACAGGGAGAAAAACTGTTTTTT. Translated: CASSSRQGEKLFF.

V gene TRBV29-1 combines with J gene TRBJ2-1, with D unclear. Per the germline V gene, CDR1 is SQVTM and CDR2 is ANQGSEA. This CDR3 spans 14 amino acids. V shed 4 bases and J shed 0 bases, with 10 bases lying between them. CDR3 amino acids: CSVGEKSSYNEQFF. As DNA, the CDR3 is TGCAGCGTTGGGGAAAAGAGCTCCTACAATGAGCAGTTCTTC.

This rearrangement joins TRBV5-5 to TRBJ1-2; tentatively, D is TRBD1 (6 bases). V was shortened by 1 base and J by 5 bases, with 9 bases between the two germline ends. Germline values: CDR1 SGHKS, CDR2 YYEKEE (reference sequence). This CDR3 is 13 amino acids long. CDR3 nucleotides: TGTGCCAGCAGCTTGTGGGGGCTTTATGGCTACACCTTC. Protein product: CASSLWGLYGYTF.

This chain links TRBV3-1 (or the pseudogene TRBV3-2) with TRBJ2-5; 11 positions agree with TRBD2. This CDR3 is 15 amino acids long. V lost 3 bases to trimming and J lost 5 bases; unmatched junction nucleotides: 5. Germline-derived CDR1 and CDR2 are LGHDT and YNNKEL (reference sequence). The CDR3 loop is CASSHRTSGRETQYF. Here the CDR3 DNA reads TGTGCCAGCAGCCATAGGACTAGCGGGCGGGAGACCCAGTACTTC.

This clone was found once. This sequence joins TRBV10-2 and TRBJ1-4; the D is unclear. The germline V and J ends were trimmed by 10 bases and 4 bases, with 13 bases remaining between them. This CDR3 is 13 amino acids long. Per the germline V gene, CDR1 is WSHSY and CDR2 is SAAADI. The CDR3 reads CATRGSGNEKLFF. The CDR3 nucleotides are TGCGCCACCCGAGGTTCGGGTAATGAAAAACTGTTTTTT.

The chain recombines TRBV30 with TRBJ1-2; unclear D gene. The germline V gene has CDR1 GTSNPN and CDR2 SVGIG (reference sequence). Deletions cut 0 bases from V and 4 bases from J, with 9 bases between. CDR3 size: 13 residues. CDR3 loop: CAWSVGGSYGYTF. Here the CDR3 DNA reads TGTGCCTGGAGTGTAGGCGGAAGCTATGGCTACACCTTC.

The chain combines TRBV6-6 with TRBJ1-5; 7 bases fit TRBD1. CDR1 is MNHNY, CDR2 SVGAGI, per germline (reference sequence). The J segment lost 7 bases and the V segment lost 5 bases, leaving 5 bases of the junction unmatched. The CDR3 covers 13 residues. The CDR3, as DNA: TGTGCCAGCAGTGCGAGACAGGGCCAGCCCCAGCATTTT. Protein product: CASSARQGQPQHF.

This clone has a handful of counts. V is TRBV7-2 and J is TRBJ2-7, with TRBD1 matching 12 bases. The CDR3 sequence is 15 residues long. The germline V gene encodes CDR1 SGHTA and CDR2 FQGNSA. V gave up 5 bases and J gave up 6 bases; unmatched junction bases: 8. CDR3 DNA sequence: TGTGCCAGCAGCCTTACCGGGACAGGGGGCGGCGAGCAGTACTTC. It encodes CASSLTGTGGGEQYF.